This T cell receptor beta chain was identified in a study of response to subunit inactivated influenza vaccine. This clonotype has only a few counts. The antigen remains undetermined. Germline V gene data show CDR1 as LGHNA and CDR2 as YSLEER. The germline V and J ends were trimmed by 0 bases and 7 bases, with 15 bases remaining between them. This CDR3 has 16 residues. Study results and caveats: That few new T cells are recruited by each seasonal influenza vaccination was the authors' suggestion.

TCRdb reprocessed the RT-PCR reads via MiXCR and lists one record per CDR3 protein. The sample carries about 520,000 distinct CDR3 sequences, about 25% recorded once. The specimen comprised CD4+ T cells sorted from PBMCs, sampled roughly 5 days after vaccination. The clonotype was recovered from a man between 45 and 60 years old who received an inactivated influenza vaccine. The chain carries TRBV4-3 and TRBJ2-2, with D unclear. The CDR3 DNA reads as TGCGCCAGCAGCCAAGATGGTGGATATAACGGCGGGGAGCTGTTTTTT. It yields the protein CASSQDGGYNGGELFF.